This is a list of T cell receptor beta chains from one sample in a study of T cell therapy after organ transplantation. No antigen has been assigned to these receptors. Generated by immunoSEQ multiplex PCR, the TCRdb table keeps only in-frame clones and is missing some. The sample has 45,000 to 60,000 clones; approximately 94% are singletons. Specimen: CD8+ T cells from blood, collected before autologous CMV-specific T cell therapy. All receptors come from a human patient who had received a solid organ transplant and had CMV disease. CDR3s include the opening cysteine and the closing phenylalanine or tryptophan. A D gene is named only where the DNA matches it firmly. Rows may omit the clone size; those that give it use once, few, many or a size class.

TRBJ1-5	NA	TRBD1	TRBV7-8	CASSLRSTGGAGNQPQHF	TGTGCCAGCAGCTTAAGGTCGACAGGGGGGGCTGGTAATCAGCCCCAGCATTTT
TRBJ2-7	NA	TRBD1	TRBV19	CASSILGTGGGSYEQYF	TGTGCCAGTAGTATTTTGGGGACAGGGGGCGGATCCTACGAGCAGTACTTC
TRBJ1-1	NA	NA	TRBV11-2	CASSATGNTEAFF	TGTGCCAGCAGCGCTACTGGGAACACTGAAGCTTTCTTT
TRBJ2-7	NA	NA	TRBV7-2	CASSLGGPRGPTEQYF	TGTGCCAGCAGCTTAGGAGGCCCCCGGGGCCCAACCGAGCAGTACTTC
TRBJ2-7	NA	NA	TRBV13	CASIVAGARYEQYF	TGTGCCAGCATAGTGGCAGGGGCAAGATACGAGCAGTACTTC
TRBJ2-7	NA	NA	TRBV5-4	CASSFGRGSYEQYF	TGTGCCAGCAGCTTCGGCAGGGGATCCTACGAGCAGTACTTC
TRBJ2-1	NA	TRBD2	TRBV6-6	CASSPRTSRDEQFF	TGTGCCAGCAGCCCTCGGACTAGCCGCGATGAGCAGTTCTTC
TRBJ2-1	NA	TRBD2	TRBV4-3	CASSQDRATSAEDEQFF	TGCGCCAGCAGCCAAGATCGGGCGACTAGCGCGGAAGATGAGCAGTTCTTC
TRBJ1-2	once	NA	TRBV5-1	CASSLAQSGYGYTF	TGCGCCAGCAGCTTGGCACAGAGTGGCTATGGCTACACCTTC
TRBJ2-5	NA	NA	TRBV13	CASSLADPKETQYF	TGTGCCAGCAGCTTAGCGGACCCGAAAGAGACCCAGTACTTC
TRBJ1-3	NA	TRBD1	TRBV19	CASSQALRGKTGNTIYF	TGTGCCAGTAGTCAGGCGCTCAGGGGGAAAACTGGAAACACCATATATTTT
TRBJ2-3	NA	TRBD2	TRBV4-1	CASSHIQTSSGTDTQYF	TGCGCCAGCAGCCACATACAGACTAGCAGTGGCACAGATACGCAGTATTTT
TRBJ1-2	NA	NA	TRBV6-5	CASSYSKGDYGYTF	TGTGCCAGCAGTTACTCGAAGGGGGACTATGGCTACACCTTC
TRBJ1-1	NA	TRBD1	TRBV2	CASKEQGVEEAFF	TGTGCCAGCAAGGAACAGGGGGTTGAAGAAGCTTTCTTT
TRBJ1-2	NA	TRBD1	TRBV19	CASSIWPRDSRSLNYGYTF	TGTGCCAGTAGTATTTGGCCACGGGACAGCAGATCCCTTAACTATGGCTACACCTTC
TRBJ1-1	NA	NA	TRBV6-5	CASSYIQGGSKEAFF	TGTGCCAGCAGTTACATTCAGGGTGGGTCTAAGGAAGCTTTCTTT
TRBJ1-6	NA	TRBD1	TRBV27	CATTLGTGGSPLHF	TGTGCCACCACTCTCGGGACAGGGGGTTCACCCCTCCACTTT
TRBJ1-2	NA	NA	TRBV10-1	CASSEGHNYGYTF	TGCGCCAGCAGTGAGGGACATAACTATGGCTACACCTTC
TRBJ2-3	NA	TRBD1	TRBV4-2	CASSQESGQGADTQYF	TGTGCCAGCAGCCAAGAAAGCGGTCAGGGGGCAGATACGCAGTATTTT
TRBJ2-7	NA	NA	TRBV12-5	CASGLVPEDYEQYF	TGTGCTAGTGGTTTGGTGCCGGAGGACTACGAGCAGTACTTC
TRBJ2-7	NA	TRBD1	TRBV4-1	CASSGSPDRAHEQYF	TGCGCCAGCAGCGGCAGCCCCGACAGGGCCCACGAGCAGTACTTC
TRBJ2-1	NA	TRBD2	TRBV29-1	CSASGGGENEQFF	TGCAGCGCCTCCGGCGGGGGGGAAAATGAGCAGTTCTTC
TRBJ2-3	NA	TRBD2	TRBV5-1	CASSLGLAGTDTQYF	TGCGCCAGCAGCTTGGGGCTAGCGGGGACAGATACGCAGTATTTT
TRBJ2-5	NA	NA	TRBV4-1	CASSQDPGSGTQYF	TGCGCCAGCAGCCAAGACCCCGGCTCCGGGACCCAGTACTTC
TRBJ1-2	NA	NA	TRBV29-1	CSHLADYGYTF	TGCAGCCACCTGGCAGACTATGGCTACACCTTC
TRBJ1-4	once	TRBD1	TRBV6-5	CASSYQQGDEKLFF	TGTGCCAGCAGTTACCAGCAGGGGGATGAAAAACTGTTTTTT
TRBJ1-1	few	NA	TRBV4-1	CASSQVTGRNTEAFF	TGCGCCAGCAGCCAAGTCACCGGGAGGAACACTGAAGCTTTCTTT
TRBJ2-7	NA	NA	TRBV15	CATSRGGGDEQYF	TGTGCCACCAGCAGAGGTGGAGGGGACGAGCAGTACTTC
TRBJ2-1	NA	TRBD1	TRBV11-3	CASSLDRGSYNEQFF	TGTGCCAGCAGCCTCGACAGGGGTTCCTACAATGAGCAGTTCTTC
TRBJ1-2	NA	NA	TRBV19	CASSPSQTASNYGYTF	TGTGCCAGTAGTCCATCTCAGACTGCCTCTAACTATGGCTACACCTTC
TRBJ2-7	NA	TRBD1	TRBV7-9	CASSSGTATDEQYF	TGTGCCAGCAGCTCGGGGACAGCAACTGACGAGCAGTACTTC
TRBJ1-4	NA	TRBD1	TRBV7-2	CASSLFIQGANEKLFF	TGTGCCAGCAGCTTATTCATACAGGGGGCGAATGAAAAACTGTTTTTT
TRBJ2-7	medium-sized	NA	TRBV29-1	CSVEQGGGYEQYF	TGCAGCGTTGAACAAGGGGGAGGCTACGAGCAGTACTTC
TRBJ1-3	NA	NA	TRBV6-6	CASSPADSSGNTIYF	TGTGCCAGCAGCCCAGCCGATAGCTCTGGAAACACCATATATTTT
TRBJ2-1	NA	NA	TRBV27	CASSLRVYNEQFF	TGTGCCAGCAGTTTAAGGGTCTACAATGAGCAGTTCTTC
TRBJ2-1	NA	TRBD1	TRBV11-2	CASSQGQGYHNEQFF	TGTGCCAGCAGCCAGGGACAGGGCTACCACAATGAGCAGTTCTTC
TRBJ2-3	NA	TRBD2	TRBV6-6	CATSLAGGGADTQYF	TGTGCCACCAGCCTAGCGGGAGGCGGGGCAGATACGCAGTATTTT
TRBJ2-7	NA	NA	TRBV18	CASSPGGRAYEQYF	TGTGCCAGCTCACCAGGGGGGCGGGCGTACGAGCAGTACTTC
TRBJ1-1	NA	NA	TRBV27	CASASGMGNTEAFF	TGTGCCAGCGCGTCGGGGATGGGAAACACTGAAGCTTTCTTT
TRBJ1-1	NA	NA	TRBV5-1	CASSSTSLNTEAFF	TGCGCCAGCAGTTCGACATCCCTAAACACTGAAGCTTTCTTT
TRBJ1-3	NA	TRBD1	TRBV4-3	CASSQEPQGSGNTIYF	TGCGCCAGCAGCCAAGAACCACAGGGGTCTGGAAACACCATATATTTT
TRBJ1-1	once	NA	TRBV6-6	CASSYPYGGGTEAFF	TGTGCCAGCAGTTACCCCTATGGGGGCGGCACTGAAGCTTTCTTT
TRBJ2-2	few	TRBD2	TRBV6-6	CASSRAGADTGELFF	TGTGCCAGCAGTCGAGCGGGAGCGGACACCGGGGAGCTGTTTTTT
TRBJ1-6	NA	NA	TRBV30	CAWSGTPNNSPLHF	TGTGCCTGGAGTGGGACACCCAATAATTCACCCCTCCACTTT
TRBJ2-7	NA	TRBD2	TRBV15	CATRLAESYEQYF	TGTGCCACCAGGCTAGCGGAGTCCTACGAGCAGTACTTC
TRBJ2-7	NA	TRBD1	TRBV30	CAWSEGAVLEQYF	TGTGCCTGGAGTGAGGGGGCGGTTTTAGAGCAGTACTTC
TRBJ2-1	NA	TRBD1	TRBV10-3	CAISESPDRGKGNEQFF	TGTGCCATCAGTGAGTCCCCCGACAGGGGGAAAGGCAATGAGCAGTTCTTC
TRBJ2-1	NA	TRBD2	TRBV27	CASSFKHAGLGTSGRGGSYNEQFF	TGTGCCAGCAGTTTTAAGCACGCGGGACTCGGGACTAGCGGGAGGGGGGGCTCCTACAATGAGCAGTTCTTC
TRBJ2-5	NA	NA	TRBV10-3	CAISESYAVLQETQYF	TGTGCCATCAGTGAGTCGTATGCAGTACTACAAGAGACCCAGTACTTC
TRBJ2-1	NA	NA	TRBV5-8	CASSLVRDFRAFEQFF	TGTGCCAGCAGCTTGGTCCGGGACTTCAGGGCTTTTGAGCAGTTCTTC
TRBJ2-1	NA	TRBD2	TRBV7-9	CASSSLAGFSYNEQFF	TGTGCCAGCAGCTCACTAGCGGGGTTCTCCTACAATGAGCAGTTCTTC
TRBJ2-5	NA	NA	TRBV7-8	CASSTRPGETQYF	TGTGCCAGCAGCACCAGGCCCGGGGAGACCCAGTACTTC
TRBJ1-1	few	NA	TRBV21-1	CASSKAGGMNTEAFF	TGTGCCAGCAGCAAAGCGGGCGGCATGAACACTGAAGCTTTCTTT
TRBJ2-5	NA	NA	TRBV14	CASSHEYQETQYF	TGTGCCAGCAGCCATGAGTACCAAGAGACCCAGTACTTC
TRBJ1-1	NA	TRBD1	TRBV11-3	CASSLRSGQSEAFF	TGTGCCAGCAGCTTACGTTCGGGACAGAGTGAAGCTTTCTTT